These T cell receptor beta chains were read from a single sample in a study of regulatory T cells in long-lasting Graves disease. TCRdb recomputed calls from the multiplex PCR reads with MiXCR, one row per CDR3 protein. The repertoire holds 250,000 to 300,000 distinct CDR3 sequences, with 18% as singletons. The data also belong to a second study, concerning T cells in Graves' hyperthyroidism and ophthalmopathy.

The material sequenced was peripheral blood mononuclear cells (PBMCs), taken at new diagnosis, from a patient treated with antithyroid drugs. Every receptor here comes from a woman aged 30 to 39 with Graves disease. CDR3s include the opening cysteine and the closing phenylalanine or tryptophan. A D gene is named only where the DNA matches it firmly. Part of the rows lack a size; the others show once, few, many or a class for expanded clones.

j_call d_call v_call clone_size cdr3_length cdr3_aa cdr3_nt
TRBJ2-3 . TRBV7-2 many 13 CASSPGALDTQYF TGTGCCAGCAGCCCGGGGGCTTTGGATACGCAGTATTTT
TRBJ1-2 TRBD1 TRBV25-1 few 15 CASSALDRGLIGYTF TGTGCCAGCAGTGCACTGGACAGGGGGCTTATCGGCTACACCTTC
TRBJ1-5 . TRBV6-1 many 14 CASSEQRGYQPQHF TGTGCCAGCAGTGAACAGAGGGGTTATCAGCCCCAGCATTTT
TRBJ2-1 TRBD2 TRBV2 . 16 CASSVGTSGGAYEQFF TGTGCCAGCAGTGTCGGGACTAGCGGGGGGGCCTATGAGCAGTTCTTC
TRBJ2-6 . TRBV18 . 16 CASSPLGGSGANVLTF TGTGCCAGCTCACCCCTCGGGGGATCTGGGGCCAACGTCCTGACTTTC
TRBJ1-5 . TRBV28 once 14 CASSLAGFNQPQHF TGTGCCAGCAGTTTAGCGGGGTTCAATCAGCCCCAGCATTTT
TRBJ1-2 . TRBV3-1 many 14 CASSHEPLGGGYTF TGTGCCAGCAGCCATGAACCCTTGGGTGGTGGCTACACCTTC
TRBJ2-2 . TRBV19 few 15 CASSKGVVNTGELFF TGTGCCAGTAGTAAGGGGGTAGTGAACACCGGGGAGCTGTTTTTT
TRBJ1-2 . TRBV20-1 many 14 CSAVGEMTNYGYTF TGCAGTGCTGTCGGCGAGATGACTAACTATGGCTACACCTTC
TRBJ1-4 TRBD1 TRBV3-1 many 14 CASSLTGFGEKLFF TGTGCCAGCAGCCTGACAGGGTTCGGCGAAAAACTGTTTTTT
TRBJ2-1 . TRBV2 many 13 CASRASTYNEQFF TGTGCCAGCAGGGCCTCAACCTACAATGAGCAGTTCTTC
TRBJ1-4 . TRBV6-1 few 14 CASRESWGNEKLFF TGTGCCAGCAGGGAGAGCTGGGGTAATGAAAAACTGTTTTTT
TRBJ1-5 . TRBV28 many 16 CASSFTPGGGSQPQHF TGTGCCAGCAGTTTTACGCCGGGGGGCGGGAGTCAGCCCCAGCATTTT
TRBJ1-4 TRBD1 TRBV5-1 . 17 CASSIRTGGTTNEKLFF TGCGCCAGCAGCATCCGGACAGGGGGCACAACTAATGAAAAACTGTTTTTT
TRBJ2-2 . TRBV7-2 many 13 CASSLGATGELFF TGTGCCAGCAGCTTGGGGGCCACCGGGGAGCTGTTTTTT
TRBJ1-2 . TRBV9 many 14 CASSGHAEFYGYTF TGTGCCAGCAGCGGGCATGCCGAATTCTATGGCTACACCTTC
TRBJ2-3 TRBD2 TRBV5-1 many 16 CASSGGLAGETDTQYF TGCGCCAGCAGCGGTGGACTAGCGGGGGAGACAGATACGCAGTATTTT
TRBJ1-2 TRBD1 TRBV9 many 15 CASSVEAGTGYGYTF TGTGCCAGCAGCGTAGAGGCCGGGACAGGTTATGGCTACACCTTC
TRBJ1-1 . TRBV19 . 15 CACSIVAATGTEAFF TGTGCCTGTAGTATAGTTGCAGCCACTGGCACTGAAGCTTTCTTT
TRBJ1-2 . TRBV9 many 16 CASSVGIGEGNYGYTF TGTGCCAGCAGCGTAGGTATAGGGGAGGGTAACTATGGCTACACCTTC
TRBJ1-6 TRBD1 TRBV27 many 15 CASSFRTGGNSPLHF TGTGCCAGCAGTTTCCGGACAGGGGGCAATTCACCCCTCCACTTT
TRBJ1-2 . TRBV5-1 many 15 CASSLGGLSGRGYTF TGCGCCAGCAGCTTGGGGGGGTTGTCTGGCCGTGGCTACACCTTC
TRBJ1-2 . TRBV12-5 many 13 CASGLAIGYGYTF TGTGCTAGTGGTTTGGCAATTGGCTATGGCTACACCTTC
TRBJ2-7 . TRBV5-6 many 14 CASSLFFGPYEQYF .
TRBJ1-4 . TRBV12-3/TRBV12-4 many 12 CASTDHNEKLFF TGTGCCAGCACGGACCATAATGAAAAACTGTTTTTT
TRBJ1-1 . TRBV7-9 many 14 CASTQGSVNTEAFF TGTGCCAGCACCCAGGGAAGTGTGAACACTGAAGCTTTCTTT
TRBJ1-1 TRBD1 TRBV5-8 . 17 CASSKPDRGGMNTEAFF TGTGCCAGCAGTAAACCAGACAGGGGGGGGATGAACACTGAAGCTTTCTTT
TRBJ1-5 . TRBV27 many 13 CASSWGGNQPQHF TGTGCCAGCAGTTGGGGAGGCAATCAGCCCCAGCATTTT